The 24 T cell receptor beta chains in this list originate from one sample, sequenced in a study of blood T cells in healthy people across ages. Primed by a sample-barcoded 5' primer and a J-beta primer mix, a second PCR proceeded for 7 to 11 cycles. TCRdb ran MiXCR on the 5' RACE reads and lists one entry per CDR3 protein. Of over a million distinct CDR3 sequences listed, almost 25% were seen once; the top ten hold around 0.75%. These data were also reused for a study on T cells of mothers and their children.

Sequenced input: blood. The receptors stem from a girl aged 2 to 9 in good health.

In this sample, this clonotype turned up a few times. CDR3 nucleotide sequence: TGCAGCGTGACCGACCTATATGGCTACACCTTC. Translating gives CSVTDLYGYTF. V is TRBV29-1 and J is TRBJ1-2; D unclear. The CDR3 runs to 11 residues. V was shortened by 6 bases and J by 5 bases, with 10 bases between the two germline ends. The germline CDR1 and CDR2 sequences are SQVTM and ANQGSEA.

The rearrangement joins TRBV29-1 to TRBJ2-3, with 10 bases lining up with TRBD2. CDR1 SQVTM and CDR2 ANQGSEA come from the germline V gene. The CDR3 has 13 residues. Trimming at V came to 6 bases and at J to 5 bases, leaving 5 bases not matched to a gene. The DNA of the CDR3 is TGCAGCGTCAGCGGGAGGGCCATAGATACGCAGTATTTT. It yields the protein CSVSGRAIDTQYF.

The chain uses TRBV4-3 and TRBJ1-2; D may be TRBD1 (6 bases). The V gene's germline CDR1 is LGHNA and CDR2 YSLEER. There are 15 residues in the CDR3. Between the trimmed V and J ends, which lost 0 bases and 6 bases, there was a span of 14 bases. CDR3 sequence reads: CASSQDGGALHGYTF. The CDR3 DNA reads TGCGCCAGCAGCCAAGATGGGGGGGCCCTTCATGGCTACACCTTC.

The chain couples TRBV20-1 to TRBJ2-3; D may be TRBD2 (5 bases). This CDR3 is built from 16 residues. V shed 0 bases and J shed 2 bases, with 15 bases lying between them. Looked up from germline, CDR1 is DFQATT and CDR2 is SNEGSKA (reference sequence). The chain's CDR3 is CSARDRAAGFTDTQYF. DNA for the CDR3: TGCAGTGCTAGAGATCGAGCGGCGGGCTTCACAGATACGCAGTATTTT.

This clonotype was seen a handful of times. CDR3 DNA sequence: TGTGCCAGCAGCTTGAAATCCCCGGGGCTCGGTTCCTACGAGCAGTACTTC. It is translated as CASSLKSPGLGSYEQYF. The V gene is TRBV7-2, the J gene TRBJ2-7; D possibly uses TRBD1 or TRBD2 (5 bases each). The CDR3 length is 17 residues. The V end lost 3 bases, the J end lost 1 base, and 19 bases lay between the germline ends. From germline, CDR1 is SGHTA and CDR2 FQGNSA.

Here the CDR3 reads CASSPVLSQPQHF. Here the CDR3 DNA reads TGTGCCAGCAGCCCAGTCTTGAGTCAGCCCCAGCATTTT. This chain links TRBV7-2 with TRBJ1-5; D not certain. The CDR3 is 13 residues long. V lost 5 bases and J lost 6, with 11 bases in between. Germline assignment: CDR1 SGHTA and CDR2 FQGNSA.

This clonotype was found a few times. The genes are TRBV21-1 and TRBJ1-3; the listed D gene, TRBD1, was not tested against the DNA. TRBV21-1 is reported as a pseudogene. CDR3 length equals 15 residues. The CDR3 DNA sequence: TGTGCCAGCAGCAAAACGGGGGGGGGCCCGGACACCATATATTTT. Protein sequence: CASSKTGGGPDTIYF.

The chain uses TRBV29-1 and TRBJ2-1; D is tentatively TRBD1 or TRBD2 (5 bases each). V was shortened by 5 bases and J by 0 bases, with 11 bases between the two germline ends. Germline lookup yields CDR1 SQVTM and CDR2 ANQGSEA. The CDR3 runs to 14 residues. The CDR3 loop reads CSVRGASSYNEQFF. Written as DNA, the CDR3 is TGCAGCGTTAGAGGGGCTAGCTCCTACAATGAGCAGTTCTTC.

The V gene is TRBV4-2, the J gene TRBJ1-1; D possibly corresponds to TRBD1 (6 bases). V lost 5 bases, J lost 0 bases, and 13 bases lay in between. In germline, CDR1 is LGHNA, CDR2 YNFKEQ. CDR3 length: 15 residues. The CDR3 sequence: CASSGQGHMNTEAFF. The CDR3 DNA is TGTGCCAGCAGCGGGCAGGGGCACATGAACACTGAAGCTTTCTTT.

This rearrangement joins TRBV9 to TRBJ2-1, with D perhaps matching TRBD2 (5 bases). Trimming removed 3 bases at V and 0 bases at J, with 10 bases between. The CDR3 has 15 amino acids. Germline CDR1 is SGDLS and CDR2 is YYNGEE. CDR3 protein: CASSERGSSYNEQFF. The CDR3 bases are TGTGCCAGCAGCGAAAGAGGGAGCTCCTACAATGAGCAGTTCTTC.

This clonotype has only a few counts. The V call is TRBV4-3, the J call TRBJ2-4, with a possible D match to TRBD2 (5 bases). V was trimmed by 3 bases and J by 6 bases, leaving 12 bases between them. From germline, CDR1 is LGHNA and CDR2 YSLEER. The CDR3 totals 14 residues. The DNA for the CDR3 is TGCGCCAGCAGCCATCGGGGATCAAGAAACATTCAGTACTTC. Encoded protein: CASSHRGSRNIQYF.

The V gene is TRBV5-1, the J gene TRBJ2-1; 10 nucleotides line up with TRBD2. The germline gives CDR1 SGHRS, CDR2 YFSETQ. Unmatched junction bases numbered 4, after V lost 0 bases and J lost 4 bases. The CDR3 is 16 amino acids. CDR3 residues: CASSLVSGGNYNEQFF. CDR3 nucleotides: TGCGCCAGCAGCTTGGTTAGCGGGGGGAATTACAATGAGCAGTTCTTC.

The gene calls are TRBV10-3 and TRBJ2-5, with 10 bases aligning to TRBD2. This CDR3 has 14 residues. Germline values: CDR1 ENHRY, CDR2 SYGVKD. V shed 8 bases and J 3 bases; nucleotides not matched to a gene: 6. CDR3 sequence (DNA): TGTGCCATCTCAAGAACTAGCGGGGAAGAGACCCAGTACTTC. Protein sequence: CAISRTSGEETQYF.

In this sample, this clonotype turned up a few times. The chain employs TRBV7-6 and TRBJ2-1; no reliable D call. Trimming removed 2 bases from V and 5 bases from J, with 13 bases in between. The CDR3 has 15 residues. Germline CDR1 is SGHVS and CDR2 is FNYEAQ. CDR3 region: CASSLSPNNDNEQFF. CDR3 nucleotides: TGTGCCAGCAGCTTATCCCCAAACAACGACAATGAGCAGTTCTTC.

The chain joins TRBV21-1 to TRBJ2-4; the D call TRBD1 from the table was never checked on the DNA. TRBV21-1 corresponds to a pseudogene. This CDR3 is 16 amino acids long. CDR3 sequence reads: CASSLPAGTEKNIQYF. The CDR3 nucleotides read TGTGCCAGCAGCCTACCGGCCGGGACAGAAAAAAACATTCAGTACTTC.

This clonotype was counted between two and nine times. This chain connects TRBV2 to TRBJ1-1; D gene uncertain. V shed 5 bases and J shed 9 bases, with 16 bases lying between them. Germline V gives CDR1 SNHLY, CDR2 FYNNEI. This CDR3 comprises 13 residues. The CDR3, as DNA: TGTGCCAGCAGTAGGATAACCGGCGACAAAGCTTTCTTT. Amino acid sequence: CASSRITGDKAFF.

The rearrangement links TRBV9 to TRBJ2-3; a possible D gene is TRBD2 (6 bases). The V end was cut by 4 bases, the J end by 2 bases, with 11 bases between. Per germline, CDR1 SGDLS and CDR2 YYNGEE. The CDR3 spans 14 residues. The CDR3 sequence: CASSTRTTTDTQYF. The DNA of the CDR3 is TGTGCCAGCAGCACCAGGACTACCACAGATACGCAGTATTTT.

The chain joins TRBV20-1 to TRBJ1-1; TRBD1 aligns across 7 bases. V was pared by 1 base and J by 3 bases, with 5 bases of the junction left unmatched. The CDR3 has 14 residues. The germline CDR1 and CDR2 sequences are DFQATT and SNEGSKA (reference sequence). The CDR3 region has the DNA TGCAGTGCTAGAGGGGGACAGTCATACACTGAAGCTTTCTTT. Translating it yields CSARGGQSYTEAFF.

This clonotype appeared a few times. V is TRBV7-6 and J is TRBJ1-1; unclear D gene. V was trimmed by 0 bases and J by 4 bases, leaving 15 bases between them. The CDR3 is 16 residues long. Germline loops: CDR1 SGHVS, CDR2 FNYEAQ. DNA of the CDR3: TGTGCCAGCAGCTTAGCCCTGGGAAATCGGGTCACTGAAGCTTTCTTT. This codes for CASSLALGNRVTEAFF.

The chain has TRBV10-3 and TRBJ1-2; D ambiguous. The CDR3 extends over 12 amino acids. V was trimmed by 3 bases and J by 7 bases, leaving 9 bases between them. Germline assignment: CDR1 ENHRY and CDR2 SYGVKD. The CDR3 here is CAISESGFGYTF. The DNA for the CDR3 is TGTGCCATCAGTGAATCGGGTTTTGGCTACACCTTC.

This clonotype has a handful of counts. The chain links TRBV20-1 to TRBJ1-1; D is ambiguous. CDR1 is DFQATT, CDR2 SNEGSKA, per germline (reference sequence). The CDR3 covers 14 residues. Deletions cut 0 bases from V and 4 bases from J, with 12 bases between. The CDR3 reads CSARDERISTEAFF. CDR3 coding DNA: TGCAGTGCTAGAGATGAGAGGATCTCCACTGAAGCTTTCTTT.

CDR3 sequence: CASSSPGTSGGQQETQYF. The CDR3 DNA is TGTGCCAGCAGTTCTCCCGGGACTAGCGGGGGGCAGCAAGAGACCCAGTACTTC. The gene calls are TRBV6-5 and TRBJ2-5; 15 nucleotides align to TRBD2. V trimming: 4 bases; J trimming: 2 bases; junction bases outside the gene matches: 8. The CDR3 has 18 amino acids. The germline gives CDR1 MNHEY, CDR2 SVGAGI.

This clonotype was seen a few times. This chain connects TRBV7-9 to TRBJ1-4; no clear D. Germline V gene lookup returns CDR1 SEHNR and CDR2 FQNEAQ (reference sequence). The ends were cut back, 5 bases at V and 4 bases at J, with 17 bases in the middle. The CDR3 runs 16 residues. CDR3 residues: CASSPRSESRNEKLFF. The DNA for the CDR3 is TGTGCCAGCAGCCCCCGTTCAGAAAGCCGTAATGAAAAACTGTTTTTT.

DNA for the CDR3: TGTGCCAGCAGCTTGTCTAGGGGCCAAAATACGCAGTATTTT. Translated: CASSLSRGQNTQYF. This chain joins TRBV7-2 and TRBJ2-3; perhaps TRBD1 as D (5 bases). This CDR3 has 14 amino acids. V lost 3 bases and J 7 bases, leaving 14 bases between the germline ends. Germline lookup yields CDR1 SGHTA and CDR2 FQGNSA.